Listed below are T cell receptor beta chains from one sample, sequenced in a study of CXCR3-negative and CXCR3-positive naive CD8 T cells. From the 5' RACE reads, TCRdb lists one entry per CDR3 protein and no DNA. This repertoire includes tens of thousands of distinct CDR3 sequences. Sequencing was done on a sample of naive CXCR3- CD8+ T cells from blood. These receptors were taken from a human donor in good health. Some clones in this sample may be carry-over from other donors' samples. The CDR3 runs from the conserved cysteine through the conserved F or W. Fields, in order: V gene, J gene, CDR3 protein.

TRBV6-5	TRBJ2-5	CASSTGGTQYF
TRBV5-6	TRBJ2-1	CASSPSTFNEQFF
TRBV7-3	TRBJ2-1	CASSLLAGNEQFF
TRBV5-1	TRBJ2-7	CASSLTGTDYEQYF
TRBV9	TRBJ2-7	CASSEANRDSHSYEQYF
TRBV4-3	TRBJ1-5	CASSQLSGTGGQPQHF
TRBV7-2	TRBJ2-4	CASSSAPGLAGGLAKNIQYF
TRBV23-1	TRBJ2-7	CASSQSGDRGQYEQYF
TRBV5-4	TRBJ2-2	CASSLGQPNTGELFF
TRBV5-1	TRBJ2-1	CASSPALGNEQFF
TRBV18	TRBJ2-3	CASSPPGQEDGTDTQYF
TRBV27	TRBJ2-7	CASSLPDSYEQYF
TRBV28	TRBJ1-1	CASTGAVFSNMNTEAFF
TRBV11-3	TRBJ2-1	CASSSRVLRSGEQFF
TRBV6-5	TRBJ2-3	CASSDRGGGGTVSTDTQYF
TRBV20-1	TRBJ1-1	CSAKTTGDNTEAFF